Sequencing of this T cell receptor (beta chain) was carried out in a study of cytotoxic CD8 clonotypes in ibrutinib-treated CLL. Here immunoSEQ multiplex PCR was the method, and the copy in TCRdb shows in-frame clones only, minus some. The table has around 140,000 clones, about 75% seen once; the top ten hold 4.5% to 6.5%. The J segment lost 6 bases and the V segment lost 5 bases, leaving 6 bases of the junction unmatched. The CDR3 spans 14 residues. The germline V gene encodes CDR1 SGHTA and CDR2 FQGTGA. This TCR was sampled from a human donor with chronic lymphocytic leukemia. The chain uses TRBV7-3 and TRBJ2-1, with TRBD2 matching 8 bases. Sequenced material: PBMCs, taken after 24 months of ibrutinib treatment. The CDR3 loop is CASSPRLATNEQFF. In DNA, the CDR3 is TGTGCCAGCAGCCCCCGACTAGCGACCAATGAGCAGTTCTTC.